This T cell receptor (beta chain) was found in a study of blood T cell repertoires in COVID-19. About the study: The analysed material was cDNA or gDNA that came from T cells, B-cell-depleted T cells, or PBMCs.

Only in-frame clones appear in the TCRdb table, and some are missing; sequencing was by immunoSEQ multiplex PCR. This sample has a few hundred thousand clones, with roughly 90% found just once. The CDR3 sequence is 15 residues long. The V gene's germline CDR1 is SGHTA and CDR2 FQGNSA. After removal of 4 bases from V and 8 bases from J, the junction contained 12 bases not matched to a gene. Living in 24 US areas, the participants were between about 18 and 95 years of age. Membership in each cohort depended on participant-reported clinical history. This sequence was found in a woman aged 25 to 39 who had recovered from COVID-19. The chain is built from TRBV7-2 and TRBJ2-3; 7 nucleotides line up with TRBD1. Sequencing was performed on PBMCs or T cells enriched from blood (not recorded which). This chain's CDR3 is CASSSDRAVQGTQYF. The CDR3 region has the DNA TGTGCCAGCAGCTCAGACAGGGCAGTCCAGGGTACGCAGTATTTT.